The 14 T cell receptor beta chains presented below share a single source sample, sequenced in a study of shared clonotypes between healthy human individuals. The method was immunoSEQ multiplex PCR; TCRdb's version includes in-frame clones alone and lacks a portion of them. The table records 1 million to 1.3 million clones, around three quarters of them present only once. Material for sequencing was memory CD4+ T cells from PBMCs. The subset is: CD45RA-negative fraction. The receptors derive from a man younger than 30 in good health. Some clones in this sample may be carry-over from other donors' samples.

The chain uses TRBV2 and TRBJ1-2; D perhaps matches TRBD1 (6 bases). CDR3 size: 14 residues. V lost 5 bases and J lost 5, with 15 bases in between. Germline V gives CDR1 SNHLY, CDR2 FYNNEI. The DNA of the CDR3 is TGTGCCAGCAGTCCAGGGGCAGGGAGGTATGGCTACACCTTC. Translating gives CASSPGAGRYGYTF.

J is TRBJ2-3 and V is TRBV28; D perhaps matches TRBD1 (6 bases). V lost 9 bases and J lost 4, with 14 bases in between. Germline V gene sequence: CDR1 MDHEN, CDR2 SYDVKM. The CDR3 runs to 13 residues. The CDR3: CASGGPGADTQYF. CDR3 bases: TGTGCCAGTGGCGGCCCAGGGGCAGATACGCAGTATTTT.

The chain uses TRBV2 and TRBJ2-7; 11 positions match TRBD1. V lost 4 bases and J lost 3; bases outside the gene matches: 2. Germline V gives CDR1 SNHLY, CDR2 FYNNEI. The CDR3 runs 14 residues. The chain's CDR3 is CASSGDRGDYEQYF. CDR3 in DNA: TGTGCCAGCAGTGGGGACAGGGGGGACTACGAGCAGTACTTC.

This chain connects TRBV28 to TRBJ2-3; D is unresolved. The CDR3 is 11 residues long. Deletions cut 5 bases from V and 5 bases from J, with 5 bases between. In germline, CDR1 is MDHEN, CDR2 SYDVKM. CDR3 coding DNA: TGTGCCAGCAGTCAAGAAGATACGCAGTATTTT. Protein product: CASSQEDTQYF.

The chain joins TRBV20-1 to TRBJ2-3, with D hard to call. The germline V and J ends were trimmed by 6 bases and 5 bases, with 9 bases remaining between them. CDR1 is DFQATT, CDR2 SNEGSKA, per germline (reference sequence). The CDR3 sequence is 11 residues long. The CDR3 region has the DNA TGCAGTGCCGGATGGGGAGATACGCAGTATTTT. Residues: CSAGWGDTQYF.

The chain has TRBV4-2 and TRBJ2-2; 7 positions agree with TRBD2. Trimming removed 1 base from V and 2 bases from J; junction bases left unmatched: 4. Germline lookup yields CDR1 LGHNA and CDR2 YNFKEQ. The CDR3 totals 16 residues. The CDR3 loop reads CASSQGGTINTGELFF. CDR3 bases: TGTGCCAGCAGCCAAGGGGGGACTATTAACACCGGGGAGCTGTTTTTT.

The chain carries TRBV29-1 and TRBJ1-1; D uncertain. Trimming removed 4 bases from V and 0 bases from J, with 12 bases in between. There are 14 residues in the CDR3. Germline V CDR1 and CDR2: SQVTM, ANQGSEA. The CDR3 loop is CSVGEEPMNTEAFF. Here the CDR3 DNA reads TGCAGCGTTGGGGAGGAGCCCATGAACACTGAAGCTTTCTTT. Full variable domain (rest looked up from reference TRBV29-1 and TRBJ1-1): SAVISQKPSRDICQRGTSLTIQCQVDSQVTMMFWYRQQPGQSLTLIATANQGSEATYESGFVIDKFPISRPNLTFSTLTVSNMSPEDSSIYLCSVGEEPMNTEAFFGQGTRLTVV.

The CDR3 nucleotides are TGTGCCAGCAGTAGGGGGACAGGGGCGCAAGAGACCCAGTACTTC. Its translation is CASSRGTGAQETQYF. The chain has TRBV6-6 and TRBJ2-5, with TRBD1 matching 10 bases. Losses at the gene ends were 5 bases for V and 2 bases for J; bases not matched to a gene: 5. The CDR3 runs to 15 residues. CDR1 MNHNY and CDR2 SVGAGI come from the germline V gene (reference sequence).

This clone was detected once. The V and J genes are TRBV9 and TRBJ2-7; weak D call: TRBD1 (6 bases). V lost 7 bases to trimming and J lost 0 bases, with 32 bases between them. This CDR3 has 20 residues. Germline CDR1 SGDLS, CDR2 YYNGEE. The chain's CDR3 is CASPRARRGQIHRSSYEQYF. DNA for the CDR3: TGTGCCAGCCCGCGTGCGCGCCGGGGACAAATTCACCGAAGCTCCTACGAGCAGTACTTC.

The chain combines TRBV4-2 with TRBJ2-4, with D perhaps being TRBD1 or TRBD2 (5 bases each). Germline V gives CDR1 LGHNA, CDR2 YNFKEQ. The CDR3 sequence is 14 residues long. Trimming shortened V by 1 base and J by 7 bases, and 11 bases separated the two germline ends. The CDR3, as DNA: TGTGCCAGCAGCCAAGGGGGGTCCGAGAACATTCAGTACTTC. It specifies CASSQGGSENIQYF.

This chain uses TRBV11-2 with TRBJ1-4, with a weak D call TRBD1 (6 bases). Trimming took off 2 bases at V and 4 bases at J, with 11 bases between the two ends. The CDR3 totals 15 residues. Per the germline V gene, CDR1 is SGHAT and CDR2 is FQNNGV. The CDR3 loop is CASSLNGGLNEKLFF. Here the CDR3 DNA reads TGTGCCAGCAGCTTAAATGGGGGCCTTAATGAAAAACTGTTTTTT.

The rearrangement links TRBV28 to TRBJ1-3, with 7 bases identical to TRBD1. This CDR3 has 15 amino acids. The J segment lost 0 bases and the V segment lost 5 bases, leaving 4 bases of the junction unmatched. CDR1 and CDR2 from the germline V gene are MDHEN and SYDVKM. CDR3 loop: CASSRQGSSGNTIYF. The DNA of the CDR3 is TGTGCCAGCAGTAGACAGGGATCCTCTGGAAACACCATATATTTT. Based on the CDR3 plus reference TRBV28 and TRBJ1-3, the full variable domain is DVKVTQSSRYLVKRTGEKVFLECVQDMDHENMFWYRQDPGLGLRLIYFSYDVKMKEKGDIPEGYSVSREKKERFSLILESASTNQTSMYLCASSRQGSSGNTIYFGEGSWLTVV.

In the case of this clone: Being one base from a much bigger clone, this may be a read error. The same CDR3 arises from other DNA sequences in this sample as well. The J gene is TRBJ2-5, the V gene TRBV7-7; D ambiguous. Germline CDR1 is SSHAT and CDR2 is FNYEAQ (reference sequence). V lost 2 bases and J 4 bases, leaving 5 bases between the germline ends. CDR3 size: 12 residues. CDR3 protein: CASSLSGETQYF. The CDR3 DNA follows: TGTGCCAGCAGCTTATCGGGAGAGACCCAGTACTTC. Full variable domain (missing parts from reference TRBV7-7 and TRBJ2-5): GAGVSQSPRYKVTKRGQDVTLRCDPISSHATLYWYQQALGQGPEFLTYFNYEAQPDKSGLPSDRFSAERPEGSISTLTIQRTEQRDSAMYRCASSLSGETQYFGPGTRLLVL.

The chain recombines TRBV9 with TRBJ1-2, with 9 nucleotides matching TRBD1. Per germline, CDR1 SGDLS and CDR2 YYNGEE. The junction had 7 bases not matched to a gene; V was cut back by 6 bases and J by 1 base. This CDR3 is built from 15 residues. Here the CDR3 reads CASTPGTGYNYGYTF. The DNA of the CDR3 is TGTGCCAGCACTCCCGGGACAGGGTATAACTATGGCTACACCTTC.